Below, 18 T cell receptor beta chains from the same sample are listed, as sequenced in a study of blood T cell repertoires in COVID-19. Here immunoSEQ multiplex PCR was the method, and the copy in TCRdb shows in-frame clones only, minus some. The table includes 310,000 or so clones, about 87% detected once. The sample taken for sequencing was PBMCs or T cells enriched from blood (not recorded which). These receptors all stem from a woman aged 18-29 years who had recovered from COVID-19.

This clone was counted a few times. The chain links TRBV30 to TRBJ1-6, with 8 nucleotides matching TRBD1. In germline, CDR1 is GTSNPN, CDR2 SVGIG (reference sequence). The CDR3 is 14 amino acids. J lost 9 bases, V lost 1 base, and 5 bases had no gene match. This CDR3 reads CAWSGGTGASPLHF. The CDR3 DNA sequence: TGTGCCTGGAGTGGGGGGACAGGTGCTTCACCCCTCCACTTT.

In this sample, this clone turned up a few times. The same CDR3 arises from other DNA sequences in this sample as well. The chain has TRBV27 and TRBJ1-2; 9 nucleotides line up with TRBD1. Germline V gene sequence: CDR1 MNHEY, CDR2 SMNVEV (reference sequence). The CDR3 consists of 14 residues. V lost 2 bases and J lost 5; bases outside the gene matches: 3. The CDR3 nucleotides are TGTGCCAGCAGTTTACGCGACAGGGGGTATGGCTACACCTTC. It is translated as CASSLRDRGYGYTF.

V is TRBV5-5 and J is TRBJ2-7; 12 bases agree with TRBD1. The CDR3 runs to 16 residues. Germline CDR1 reads SGHKS; CDR2 reads YYEKEE (reference sequence). J gave up 0 bases and V 5 bases, and 6 bases lay outside the gene matches. CDR3 sequence (DNA): TGTGCCAGCAGGCGTGCGGGACAGGGGGCCTCCTACGAGCAGTACTTC. It encodes CASRRAGQGASYEQYF.

The CDR3 DNA follows: TGTGCCAGCAGTTTGGACAGTCTTAACTATGGCTACACCTTC. Residues: CASSLDSLNYGYTF. The chain carries TRBV28 and TRBJ1-2; perhaps TRBD1 as D (6 bases). From germline, CDR1 is MDHEN and CDR2 SYDVKM. This CDR3 region has 14 residues. V was clipped by 3 bases and J by 1 base, with 9 bases between them.

The V gene is TRBV12-3 or TRBV12-4, the J gene TRBJ2-7, with 7 bases identical to TRBD1. This CDR3 contains 13 residues. The J segment lost 3 bases and the V segment lost 2 bases, leaving 1 base of the junction unmatched. The CDR3 nucleotides read TGTGCCAGCAGTTTAACAGGGGTCTACGAGCAGTACTTC. Its protein is CASSLTGVYEQYF.

This sequence joins TRBV6-5 and TRBJ2-7; TRBD2 is a possible D gene (6 bases). Germline V lookup: CDR1 MNHEY, CDR2 SVGAGI. CDR3 length equals 13 residues. Trimming pared 6 bases from V and 4 bases from J, leaving 13 bases between. CDR3 protein: CASRPSAAYEQYF. CDR3 in DNA: TGTGCCAGCAGGCCTAGCGCAGCTTACGAGCAGTACTTC.

CDR3 in DNA: TGTGCCAGTAGTAACACGGGGTTCAATCAGCCCCAGCATTTT. Encoded protein: CASSNTGFNQPQHF. The chain couples TRBV19 to TRBJ1-5; D is unresolved. V was pared by 4 bases and J by 3 bases, with 10 bases between. CDR3 length equals 14 residues. CDR1 and CDR2 (germline): LNHDA, SQIVND (reference sequence).

This clone came up a few times. The rearrangement uses TRBV7-2 and TRBJ2-5; 11 positions agree with TRBD2. J gave up 0 bases and V 3 bases, and 3 bases lay outside the gene matches. The CDR3 sequence is 16 residues long. CDR1 and CDR2 (germline): SGHTA, FQGNSA. In DNA, the CDR3 is TGTGCCAGCAGCTTCGCTAGCGGGAGGAACCAAGAGACCCAGTACTTC. This codes for CASSFASGRNQETQYF. Full variable domain (outside the CDR3, taken from reference TRBV7-2 and TRBJ2-5): GAGVSQSPSNKVTEKGKDVELRCDPISGHTALYWYRQSLGQGLEFLIYFQGNSAPDKSGLPSDRFSAERTGGSVSTLTIQRTQQEDSAVYLCASSFASGRNQETQYFGPGTRLLVL.

The CDR3 DNA reads as TGTGCCAGTAGTATGACTAGCGGGGGATACAATGAGCAGTTCTTC. Amino acids: CASSMTSGGYNEQFF. This chain joins TRBV19 and TRBJ2-1; 12 bases map to TRBD2. Trimming removed 3 bases from V and 4 bases from J; junction bases left unmatched: 1. In germline, CDR1 is LNHDA, CDR2 SQIVND (reference sequence). The CDR3 is 15 residues long.

This chain connects TRBV3-1 (or the pseudogene TRBV3-2) to TRBJ2-2; 9 positions agree with TRBD2. CDR1 is LGHDT and CDR2 is YNNKEL in the germline V gene (reference sequence). The CDR3 spans 15 residues. The V gene end was trimmed by 4 bases and the J gene end by 5 bases; junction bases not matched to a gene: 5. CDR3 sequence reads: CASSLRLAETGELFF. CDR3 DNA: TGTGCCAGCAGCCTTAGACTAGCGGAGACCGGGGAGCTGTTTTTT.

The CDR3 reads CASSEFGGVAYGYTF. Here the CDR3 DNA reads TGTGCCAGCAGTGAATTCGGGGGGGTGGCCTATGGCTACACCTTC. V is TRBV25-1 and J is TRBJ1-2; D is possibly TRBD1 (5 bases). The CDR3 has 15 residues. Per the germline V gene, CDR1 is MGHDK and CDR2 is SYGVNS. V shed 1 base and J shed 4 bases, with 13 bases lying between them.

The chain is built from TRBV10-3 and TRBJ1-6, with TRBD1 matching 9 bases. Germline V gene lookup returns CDR1 ENHRY and CDR2 SYGVKD. The V segment lost 3 bases and the J segment 7 bases; nucleotides outside the gene matches: 7. The CDR3 is made up of 16 amino acids. The CDR3 DNA reads TGTGCCATCAGTGAAGTCTCCGGACAGGGGAATTCACCCCTCCACTTT. It encodes CAISEVSGQGNSPLHF.

The chain has TRBV9 and TRBJ1-6, with TRBD1 identical over 7 bases. After removal of 4 bases from V and 8 bases from J, the junction contained 6 bases not matched to a gene. There are 14 residues in the CDR3. Germline CDR1 and CDR2: SGDLS and YYNGEE. CDR3 DNA: TGTGCCAGCAGCTCCCGACAGGGTTATTCACCCCTCCACTTT. It is translated as CASSSRQGYSPLHF.

V and J are TRBV6-5 and TRBJ2-1, with a possible D match to TRBD1 (6 bases). The CDR3 extends over 14 amino acids. The V and J ends lost 6 bases and 2 bases respectively, with 11 bases between them. Germline lookup yields CDR1 MNHEY and CDR2 SVGAGI. As DNA, the CDR3 is TGTGCCAGCAGCAAGGGGGTAGCCTACAATGAGCAGTTCTTC. It is translated as CASSKGVAYNEQFF.

This chain links TRBV5-8 with TRBJ1-2; the D is unclear. The CDR3 is 16 amino acids. Looked up from germline, CDR1 is SGHTS and CDR2 is YDEGEE. Trimming shortened V by 4 bases and J by 8 bases, and 24 bases separated the two germline ends. CDR3 region: CASSPSSLPPQRGYTF. In nucleotides, the CDR3 is TGTGCCAGCAGCCCATCGTCCCTTCCTCCACAGCGGGGCTACACCTTC.

The chain carries TRBV13 and TRBJ1-1; 10 positions agree with TRBD1. Per germline, CDR1 PRHDT and CDR2 FYEKMQ (reference sequence). The CDR3 spans 15 residues. J lost 5 bases, V lost 5 bases, and 8 bases had no gene match. CDR3 bases: TGTGCCAGCAGCGTGACCGGGACAGGGGTGACTGAAGCTTTCTTT. Translating gives CASSVTGTGVTEAFF.

The chain employs TRBV30 and TRBJ2-7, with D tentatively TRBD2 (5 bases). The CDR3 sequence is 15 residues long. CDR1 is GTSNPN and CDR2 is SVGIG in the germline V gene (reference sequence). V was clipped by 4 bases and J by 6 bases, with 22 bases between them. The CDR3 region is CAWNEGSRGRGEQYF. The CDR3, as DNA: TGTGCCTGGAACGAAGGATCGAGAGGACGGGGCGAGCAGTACTTC.

The rearrangement links TRBV4-3 to TRBJ2-7; no firm D call. The germline V and J ends were trimmed by 3 bases and 4 bases, with 10 bases remaining between them. CDR1 is LGHNA and CDR2 is YSLEER in the germline V gene. This CDR3 spans 13 amino acids. CDR3 region: CASSQWQKYEQYF. CDR3 nucleotides: TGCGCCAGCAGCCAGTGGCAGAAATACGAGCAGTACTTC.